One sample yielded the 28 T cell receptor beta chains listed below, sequenced in a study of OX40 agonist ivuxolimab in advanced cancers. Libraries were prepared by immunoSEQ multiplex PCR; TCRdb keeps only in-frame clonotypes and omits some of them. The data show roughly 43,000 clones, with 88% seen just once and roughly 56% held by the top ten. This specimen consisted of CD4+ or CD8+ T cells sorted from blood, obtained in a trial of the OX40 agonist ivuxolimab. Receptors originate from an adult with an advanced solid tumor such as melanoma, head and neck, liver or kidney cancer.

V usage is TRBV28 and J usage is TRBJ1-1; 7 bases line up with TRBD1. V shed 2 bases, J shed 6 bases, and the junction held 9 bases outside the gene matches. The germline V gene has CDR1 MDHEN and CDR2 SYDVKM. The CDR3 covers 15 residues. The CDR3 spells CASSLKEGARAEAFF. The CDR3 region has the DNA TGTGCCAGCAGTTTAAAGGAGGGGGCGAGGGCTGAAGCTTTCTTT.

The rearrangement uses TRBV7-2 and TRBJ2-5; 8 bases are shared with TRBD1. This CDR3 region has 14 residues. Germline assignment: CDR1 SGHTA and CDR2 FQGNSA. The ends lost 3 bases at V and 5 bases at J; junction bases unmatched: 5. CDR3 sequence reads: CASSFGQGGETQYF. The CDR3, as DNA: TGTGCCAGCAGCTTTGGACAGGGTGGGGAGACCCAGTACTTC.

CDR3 nucleotide sequence: TGCGCCAGCAGCATTTCGACAGGAGATCCCCTCCACTTT. Translation: CASSISTGDPLHF. J is TRBJ1-6 and V is TRBV5-1, with a weak D call TRBD1 (6 bases). The CDR3 length is 13 residues. Germline-derived CDR1 and CDR2 are SGHRS and YFSETQ. V lost 4 bases and J 13 bases, leaving 15 bases between the germline ends. The full variable domain, completed using reference TRBV5-1 and TRBJ1-6, is KAGVTQTPRYLIKTRGQQVTLSCSPISGHRSVSWYQQTPGQGLQFLFEYFSETQRNKGNFPGRFSGRQFSNSRSEMNVSTLELGDSALYLCASSISTGDPLHFGNGTRLTVT.

This chain connects TRBV30 to TRBJ1-5; TRBD1 matches at 9 bases. CDR3 length: 14 residues. The germline gives CDR1 GTSNPN, CDR2 SVGIG (reference sequence). Trimming took 3 bases from V and 6 from J; bases not matched to a gene: 6. CDR3 loop: CAWRDRGRSQPQHF. CDR3 in DNA: TGTGCCTGGAGGGACAGGGGTCGGAGTCAGCCCCAGCATTTT.

V usage is TRBV7-9 and J usage is TRBJ2-7, with 7 bases lining up with TRBD1. This CDR3 spans 14 amino acids. V lost 8 bases, J lost 2 bases, and 9 bases stayed unmatched. Germline V gives CDR1 SEHNR, CDR2 FQNEAQ (reference sequence). CDR3 sequence: CASRWGTDAYEQYF. The CDR3 DNA sequence: TGTGCCAGCCGTTGGGGGACAGATGCCTACGAGCAGTACTTC.

V gene TRBV6-1 combines with J gene TRBJ1-1; no definite D call. Germline-derived CDR1 and CDR2 are MNHNS and SASEGT. The CDR3 has 13 amino acids. V lost 8 bases, J lost 0 bases, and 10 bases lay in between. CDR3 coding DNA: TGTGCCAGCGGTGTCACATTGAACACTGAAGCTTTCTTT. The encoded protein is CASGVTLNTEAFF.

The chain links TRBV20-1 to TRBJ2-5; no clear D. CDR1 and CDR2 (germline): DFQATT, SNEGSKA (reference sequence). The CDR3 is made up of 11 amino acids. V was pared by 5 bases and J by 4 bases, with 8 bases between. The CDR3 loop is CSAFQTETQYF. CDR3 bases: TGCAGTGCTTTCCAAACAGAGACCCAGTACTTC.

The chain is built from TRBV5-1 and TRBJ2-1; tentatively, D is TRBD1 or TRBD2 (6 bases each). This CDR3 spans 15 amino acids. The germline CDR1 and CDR2 sequences are SGHRS and YFSETQ. V was trimmed by 7 bases and J by 4 bases, leaving 18 bases between them. The CDR3 region is CASGTRRETYNEQFF. The CDR3 DNA is TGCGCCAGCGGGACAAGGAGGGAGACATACAATGAGCAGTTCTTC.

The V call is TRBV13, the J call TRBJ2-1; 9 bases map to TRBD1. CDR1 is PRHDT, CDR2 FYEKMQ, per germline (reference sequence). This CDR3 spans 17 amino acids. After removal of 1 base from V and 5 bases from J, the junction contained 9 bases not matched to a gene. CDR3 nucleotide sequence: TGTGCCAGCAGCTTAGACCTTAGGGACAGGGCCCACAATGAGCAGTTCTTC. This encodes CASSLDLRDRAHNEQFF.

This sequence joins TRBV6-6 and TRBJ1-3; 11 nucleotides match TRBD1. The CDR3 totals 15 residues. The germline V gene encodes CDR1 MNHNY and CDR2 SVGAGI (reference sequence). V lost 3 bases to trimming and J lost 7 bases; unmatched junction nucleotides: 5. This chain's CDR3 is CASSYFRDRGNTIYF. CDR3 coding DNA: TGTGCCAGCAGTTATTTCCGGGACAGGGGGAACACCATATATTTT.

The count of this clone is one. The chain couples TRBV6-6 to TRBJ2-3; D might be TRBD2 (6 bases). The CDR3 runs to 15 residues. The germline gives CDR1 MNHNY, CDR2 SVGAGI (reference sequence). The V gene lost 3 bases and the J gene lost 2 bases, with 12 bases spanning the gap. CDR3 nucleotide sequence: TGTGCCAGCAGTTATTCCGGGGGATTCACAGATACGCAGTATTTT. Translated, it gives CASSYSGGFTDTQYF.

This clone was seen once. V usage is TRBV9 and J usage is TRBJ2-1; 9 bases fit TRBD2. V lost 0 bases to trimming and J lost 6 bases; unmatched junction nucleotides: 4. Germline assignment: CDR1 SGDLS and CDR2 YYNGEE. The CDR3 extends over 15 amino acids. The CDR3 DNA reads TGTGCCAGCAGCGTAGGCGGGGGGGCGATCAATGAGCAGTTCTTC. Protein: CASSVGGGAINEQFF.

The chain employs TRBV5-6 and TRBJ2-1; 7 bases map to TRBD2. There are 13 residues in the CDR3. Per germline, CDR1 SGHDT and CDR2 YYEEEE. Trimming at V came to 6 bases and at J to 8 bases, leaving 8 bases not matched to a gene. The CDR3 DNA sequence: TGTGCCAGCAATACACTAGCGTTCGATGAGCAGTTCTTC. Translated: CASNTLAFDEQFF. The entire variable domain, with the rest obtained from reference TRBV5-6 and TRBJ2-1, is as follows: DAGVTQSPTHLIKTRGQQVTLRCSPKSGHDTVSWYQQALGQGPQFIFQYYEEEERQRGNFPDRFSGHQFPNYSSELNVNALLLGDSALYLCASNTLAFDEQFFGPGTRLTVL.

V and J are TRBV18 and TRBJ1-1; D remains unclear. The CDR3 length is 14 residues. Germline loops: CDR1 KGHSH, CDR2 LQKENI. V dropped 2 bases and J dropped 1 base, with 8 bases sitting between them. The CDR3, as DNA: TGTGCCAGCTCACCAGGACCAGGGAACACTGAAGCTTTCTTT. Translation gives CASSPGPGNTEAFF.

This rearrangement joins TRBV5-1 to TRBJ2-1, with D possibly matching TRBD1 (5 bases). The CDR3 extends over 17 amino acids. CDR1 and CDR2 from the germline V gene are SGHRS and YFSETQ. With 0 bases removed from V and 0 bases from J, the gap between germline ends came to 13 bases. CDR3 loop: CASSLADRTPSYNEQFF. In DNA form, the CDR3 reads TGCGCCAGCAGCTTGGCCGATCGGACACCCTCCTACAATGAGCAGTTCTTC. Drawing the rest from reference TRBV5-1 and TRBJ2-1, the complete variable domain is KAGVTQTPRYLIKTRGQQVTLSCSPISGHRSVSWYQQTPGQGLQFLFEYFSETQRNKGNFPGRFSGRQFSNSRSEMNVSTLELGDSALYLCASSLADRTPSYNEQFFGPGTRLTVL.

The count of this clone is one. The chain carries TRBV28 and TRBJ2-5, with a weak D call TRBD1 (6 bases). Trimming removed 2 bases from V and 1 base from J, with 11 bases in between. The CDR3 extends over 15 amino acids. CDR1 is MDHEN, CDR2 SYDVKM, per germline. Here the CDR3 reads CASSLPAGVQETQYF. The CDR3, as DNA: TGTGCCAGCAGTTTACCCGCAGGGGTCCAAGAGACCCAGTACTTC.

The rearrangement uses TRBV5-4 and TRBJ2-7, with 8 nucleotides matching TRBD2. V trimming: 2 bases; J trimming: 2 bases; junction bases outside the gene matches: 3. Germline V CDR1 and CDR2: SGHNT, YYREEE (reference sequence). This CDR3 comprises 14 residues. The CDR3, as DNA: TGTGCCAGCAGCTTAGGACTAGCCCCCTACGAGCAGTACTTC. It translates to CASSLGLAPYEQYF.

The J gene is TRBJ1-2, the V gene TRBV30; no reliable D call. Deletions cut 8 bases from V and 4 bases from J, with 20 bases between. There are 14 residues in the CDR3. Per the germline V gene, CDR1 is GTSNPN and CDR2 is SVGIG (reference sequence). The CDR3 region is CATRISYTSYGYTF. The DNA of the CDR3 is TGTGCCACAAGGATCTCCTACACCTCCTATGGCTACACCTTC.

The genes are TRBV5-5 and TRBJ1-1; D may be TRBD1 (5 bases). Looked up from germline, CDR1 is SGHKS and CDR2 is YYEKEE (reference sequence). Trimming removed 10 bases at V and 1 base at J, with 14 bases between. This CDR3 comprises 13 residues. CDR3 in DNA: TGTGCCTGCTTCGGGGCGACGAACACTGAAGCTTTCTTT. Translating it yields CACFGATNTEAFF.

J is TRBJ2-7 and V is TRBV11-3; D could derive from TRBD1 or TRBD2 (5 bases each). The germline V gene encodes CDR1 SGHNT and CDR2 YENEEA. The CDR3 is 15 residues long. Deletions cut 4 bases from V and 3 bases from J, with 16 bases between. CDR3 amino acids: CASSSVGTGDYEQYF. CDR3 coding DNA: TGTGCCAGCAGCTCCGTAGGGACGGGCGACTACGAGCAGTACTTC.

J is TRBJ2-2 and V is TRBV6-1, with a weak D call TRBD1 (5 bases). Germline-derived CDR1 and CDR2 are MNHNS and SASEGT. The CDR3 has 13 amino acids. Trimming removed 3 bases at V and 7 bases at J, with 9 bases between. The CDR3 loop reads CASSDTGSGELFF. CDR3 in DNA: TGTGCCAGCAGTGATACAGGAAGCGGGGAGCTGTTTTTT.

This clone showed up just a few times. The chain uses TRBV6-5 and TRBJ1-2; D is ambiguous. CDR1 and CDR2 from the germline V gene are MNHEY and SVGAGI. Trimming took off 0 bases at V and 8 bases at J, with 13 bases between the two ends. The CDR3 is made up of 14 amino acids. CDR3 coding DNA: TGTGCCAGCAGTTACTCGATGGGGTTGGGCGGCTACACCTTC. Amino acids: CASSYSMGLGGYTF.

In DNA, the CDR3 is TGCAGCGGTGGAGGAATGGGAATAAACAATGAGCAGTTCTTC. Translated: CSGGGMGINNEQFF. The chain recombines TRBV29-1 with TRBJ2-1; D perhaps matches TRBD2 (5 bases). The CDR3 is 14 residues long. Trimming shortened V by 7 bases and J by 5 bases, and 18 bases separated the two germline ends. CDR1 is SQVTM, CDR2 ANQGSEA, per germline.

The chain employs TRBV5-4 and TRBJ2-2, with a possible D match to TRBD1 (6 bases). CDR1 and CDR2 (germline): SGHNT, YYREEE (reference sequence). The CDR3 runs to 15 residues. V lost 3 bases, J lost 3 bases, and 12 bases lay in between. CDR3 coding DNA: TGTGCCAGCAGCTATCAGGCAGGGGACACCGGGGAGCTGTTTTTT. Protein: CASSYQAGDTGELFF.

This rearrangement joins TRBV29-1 to TRBJ1-2, with D possibly matching TRBD1 (6 bases). The length of the CDR3 is 12 residues. Germline lookup yields CDR1 SQVTM and CDR2 ANQGSEA. The germline V and J ends were trimmed by 4 bases and 2 bases, with 8 bases remaining between them. This chain's CDR3 is CSVARGNYGYTF. The CDR3 nucleotides read TGCAGCGTTGCAAGGGGGAACTATGGCTACACCTTC.

The V gene is TRBV4-1, the J gene TRBJ2-7; possible D gene TRBD2, 5 bases. Germline V gives CDR1 MGHRA, CDR2 YSYEKL. This CDR3 has 15 amino acids. Trimming took off 0 bases at V and 0 bases at J, with 9 bases between the two ends. CDR3 loop: CASSQEGRGSYEQYF. Written as DNA, the CDR3 is TGCGCCAGCAGCCAAGAGGGGAGAGGCTCCTACGAGCAGTACTTC.

The chain is built from TRBV5-4 and TRBJ2-1; 7 bases agree with TRBD2. V lost 3 bases, J lost 0 bases, and 6 bases stayed unmatched. The CDR3 length is 16 residues. CDR1 and CDR2 from the germline V gene are SGHNT and YYREEE (reference sequence). The CDR3 bases are TGTGCCAGCAGCTCTGGATTAGCGGGCTCCTACAATGAGCAGTTCTTC. Protein sequence: CASSSGLAGSYNEQFF.

The chain employs TRBV19 and TRBJ1-5; 8 positions agree with TRBD1. Trimming at V came to 5 bases and at J to 6 bases, leaving 9 bases not matched to a gene. Germline V gene sequence: CDR1 LNHDA, CDR2 SQIVND (reference sequence). The CDR3 is made up of 15 amino acids. CDR3 loop: CASSPGDRGVQPQHF. The CDR3 DNA reads TGTGCCAGTAGTCCAGGCGACAGGGGAGTTCAGCCCCAGCATTTT.